The 10 T cell receptor beta chains below all came from one sample that was sequenced in a study of blood T cells in healthy people across ages. Sample-barcoded 5' priming and a J-beta primer mix drove a second PCR of about 7 to 12 cycles. MiXCR, applied by TCRdb to the 5' RACE reads, yields one record per CDR3 protein. The sample consists of about a million distinct CDR3 sequences, 51% of them appearing once. Sequencing used blood. These receptors were taken from a woman aged 60-70 years in good health.

This clonotype was seen more than once but under ten times. This chain uses TRBV25-1 with TRBJ2-3; 9 nucleotides agree with TRBD2. Trimming removed 4 bases from V and 5 bases from J; junction bases left unmatched: 7. There are 15 residues in the CDR3. Germline CDR1 and CDR2: MGHDK and SYGVNS. The CDR3 loop reads CASSAEREEIDTQYF. Here the CDR3 DNA reads TGTGCCAGCAGTGCTGAGCGGGAGGAGATAGATACGCAGTATTTT. Drawing the rest from reference TRBV25-1 and TRBJ2-3, the complete variable domain is EADIYQTPRYLVIGTGKKITLECSQTMGHDKMYWYQQDPGMELHLIHYSYGVNSTEKGDLSSESTVSRIRTEHFPLTLESARPSHTSQYLCASSAEREEIDTQYFGPGTRLTVL.

This chain connects TRBV6-1 to TRBJ2-3; D unclear. The CDR3 is 15 residues long. From germline, CDR1 is MNHNS and CDR2 SASEGT. V was shortened by 1 base and J by 3 bases, with 11 bases between the two germline ends. CDR3 bases: TGTGCCAGCAGTGAAGAACCTCCTCTGACAGATACGCAGTATTTT. This sequence encodes CASSEEPPLTDTQYF.

The chain joins TRBV10-3 to TRBJ2-1; D perhaps matches TRBD2 (5 bases). The CDR3 loop spans 15 amino acids. V was trimmed by 4 bases and J by 5 bases, leaving 15 bases between them. Germline CDR1 is ENHRY and CDR2 is SYGVKD. Here the CDR3 reads CAISGGENSNNEQFF. CDR3 DNA sequence: TGTGCCATCAGTGGTGGGGAGAATTCGAACAATGAGCAGTTCTTC.

This chain connects TRBV28 to TRBJ2-7; D might be TRBD1 or TRBD2, each matching 5 bases. The germline CDR1 and CDR2 sequences are MDHEN and SYDVKM. This CDR3 has 15 residues. The ends were cut back, 2 bases at V and 0 bases at J, with 11 bases in the middle. CDR3 amino acids: CASSLDRGLSYEQYF. The CDR3 DNA reads TGTGCCAGCAGTTTAGACCGGGGCCTCTCCTACGAGCAGTACTTC.

This chain connects TRBV20-1 to TRBJ2-7, with unresolved D. The length of the CDR3 is 13 residues. The V end lost 1 base, the J end lost 1 base, and 8 bases lay between the germline ends. The germline CDR1 and CDR2 sequences are DFQATT and SNEGSKA (reference sequence). The CDR3 spells CSARGAESYEQYF. Here the CDR3 DNA reads TGCAGTGCTAGAGGGGCCGAATCCTACGAGCAGTACTTC.

This chain joins TRBV28 and TRBJ1-1; 9 positions agree with TRBD1. After removal of 8 bases from V and 0 bases from J, the junction contained 7 bases not matched to a gene. The CDR3 is made up of 15 amino acids. CDR1 and CDR2 (germline): MDHEN, SYDVKM. CDR3 region: CASQGQGTMNTEAFF. The CDR3 nucleotides are TGTGCCAGCCAGGGACAGGGAACAATGAACACTGAAGCTTTCTTT.

The rearrangement joins TRBV25-1 to TRBJ1-4, with D perhaps matching TRBD1 (6 bases). The CDR3 consists of 13 residues. The V end lost 7 bases, the J end lost 3 bases, and 9 bases lay between the germline ends. Germline CDR1 is MGHDK and CDR2 is SYGVNS. The CDR3: CASTGQSNEKLFF. For the CDR3, the DNA is TGTGCCAGCACAGGACAGTCTAATGAAAAACTGTTTTTT.

The CDR3 nucleotides read TGTGCCAGCAGCCATGTTATCGGGACAGGGTCCTACAATGAGCAGTTCTTC. Encoded protein: CASSHVIGTGSYNEQFF. The J gene is TRBJ2-1, the V gene TRBV3-1, with TRBD1 matching over 9 bases. The CDR3 sequence is 17 residues long. Germline trimming cut 3 bases from V and 1 base from J; bases unmatched to any gene: 7. Looked up from germline, CDR1 is LGHDT and CDR2 is YNNKEL (reference sequence).

Concerning this clonotype itself: Mismatch with germline at one junction end may stem from a read error. V is TRBV24-1 and J is TRBJ2-2; D not resolved. In germline, CDR1 is KGHDR, CDR2 SFDVKD. This CDR3 region has 15 residues. The CDR3 bases are TGTGCCGCCAGTGGGCAGGCCTCGAACACCGGGGAGCTGTTTTTT. This translates into CAASGQASNTGELFF.

The table lists this clonotype with a few counts. The chain has TRBV28 and TRBJ1-2; maybe TRBD1 (6 bases). The CDR3 contains 14 residues. V was cut by 7 bases and J by 3 bases, with 15 bases left in between. The V gene's germline CDR1 is MDHEN and CDR2 SYDVKM. The CDR3 here is CASTGTGRYYGYTF. The DNA for the CDR3 is TGTGCCAGCACCGGAACAGGGAGGTACTATGGCTACACCTTC.